The 21 T cell receptor beta chains in this list originate from one sample, sequenced in a study of T cell responses to AZD1222 COVID-19 vaccine (dated by TCRdb to the early 2020s). The protocol used for the library was the immunoSEQ multiplex PCR assay. TCRdb stores this immuneACCESS table with in-frame sequences only. Part of the clones is absent; in the studies checked, under half of the shortfall reflects unresolved V genes, and no reason is known for the rest. The sample contains almost 65,000 clones, less than 90% of them found a single time. Under 8% of the sample rests with the top ten. The time point label of this sample denotes: baseline before first vaccination. This specimen consisted of peripheral blood, obtained on day 0 of AZD1222 vaccination. The receptors come from an adult in good health.

V gene TRBV7-2 combines with J gene TRBJ2-5, with D possibly matching TRBD1 (6 bases). The CDR3 runs 14 residues. V shed 2 bases and J shed 2 bases, with 9 bases lying between them. Per germline, CDR1 SGHTA and CDR2 FQGNSA. The CDR3 region is CASSLNQGQETQYF. Here the CDR3 DNA reads TGTGCCAGCAGCTTAAACCAGGGGCAAGAGACCCAGTACTTC.

The chain has TRBV4-2 and TRBJ2-6, with D perhaps TRBD2 (5 bases). The CDR3 consists of 16 residues. The ends were cut back, 5 bases at V and 4 bases at J, with 15 bases in the middle. Looked up from germline, CDR1 is LGHNA and CDR2 is YNFKEQ. Here the CDR3 reads CASSSRVGQGANVLTF. The CDR3, as DNA: TGTGCCAGCAGCTCGCGGGTTGGTCAGGGGGCCAACGTCCTGACTTTC.

The chain has TRBV5-4 and TRBJ2-2, with 7 bases matching TRBD1. CDR1 and CDR2 from the germline V gene are SGHNT and YYREEE (reference sequence). This CDR3 contains 16 residues. V dropped 0 bases and J dropped 2; count of bases not matched to a gene: 4. This CDR3 reads CASSLGDSANTGELFF. CDR3 coding DNA: TGTGCCAGCAGCTTGGGGGACAGCGCTAACACCGGGGAGCTGTTTTTT.

This chain connects TRBV6-4 to TRBJ2-2, with D perhaps TRBD1 or TRBD2 (5 bases each). The V end was cut by 6 bases, the J end by 5 bases, with 16 bases between. In germline, CDR1 is MRHNA, CDR2 SNTAGT. This CDR3 has 15 residues. CDR3 nucleotide sequence: TGTGCCAGCAGCGTGACCTCGAGGGGAACCGGGGAGCTGTTTTTT. This translates into CASSVTSRGTGELFF.

V and J are TRBV29-1 and TRBJ2-2, with D hard to call. The germline V gene has CDR1 SQVTM and CDR2 ANQGSEA. This CDR3 comprises 9 residues. V was cut by 8 bases and J by 3 bases, with 1 base left in between. The CDR3 here is CSYTGELFF. The DNA of the CDR3 is TGCAGCTACACCGGGGAGCTGTTTTTT.

J is TRBJ1-1 and V is TRBV5-4; 11 bases line up with TRBD1. V lost 4 bases, J lost 11 bases, and 7 bases stayed unmatched. The CDR3 covers 13 residues. CDR1 SGHNT and CDR2 YYREEE come from the germline V gene (reference sequence). As DNA, the CDR3 is TGTGCCAGCAGCCAAGGACAGGGGGCGGTTGCTTTCTTT. This gives the protein CASSQGQGAVAFF. Using reference TRBV5-4 and TRBJ1-1 for the parts outside the CDR3, the full variable domain is ETGVTQSPTHLIKTRGQQVTLRCSSQSGHNTVSWYQQALGQGPQFIFQYYREEENGRGNFPPRFSGLQFPNYSSELNVNALELDDSALYLCASSQGQGAVAFFGQGTRLTVV.

The CDR3 DNA is TGTGCCAGCAGCTTGAACAGCTACAATGAGCAGTTCTTC. Translated, it gives CASSLNSYNEQFF. The chain carries TRBV7-2 and TRBJ2-1; D unresolved. V lost 3 bases and J 3 bases, leaving 6 bases between the germline ends. The germline V gene encodes CDR1 SGHTA and CDR2 FQGNSA. The CDR3 consists of 13 residues. Variable domain in full (rest from reference TRBV7-2 and TRBJ2-1): GAGVSQSPSNKVTEKGKDVELRCDPISGHTALYWYRQSLGQGLEFLIYFQGNSAPDKSGLPSDRFSAERTGGSVSTLTIQRTQQEDSAVYLCASSLNSYNEQFFGPGTRLTVL.

The gene calls are TRBV4-3 and TRBJ1-4, with a tentative D call TRBD1 (6 bases). The V gene lost 0 bases and the J gene lost 7 bases, with 15 bases spanning the gap. The CDR3 consists of 16 residues. CDR1 is LGHNA, CDR2 YSLEER, per germline. In DNA form, the CDR3 reads TGCGCCAGCAGCCAAGACCATGACAGGAGGAGTGAAAAACTGTTTTTT. Encoded protein: CASSQDHDRRSEKLFF.

This sequence joins TRBV11-2 and TRBJ1-6; the D is unclear. V lost 5 bases to trimming and J lost 6 bases, with 14 bases between them. This CDR3 has 15 amino acids. Germline V lookup: CDR1 SGHAT, CDR2 FQNNGV. The CDR3 reads CASSPAGRTNSPLHF. For the CDR3, the DNA is TGTGCCAGCAGCCCAGCGGGCAGGACTAATTCACCCCTCCACTTT.

V gene TRBV2 combines with J gene TRBJ1-5; maybe TRBD1 (6 bases). The germline V gene has CDR1 SNHLY and CDR2 FYNNEI. The CDR3 extends over 13 amino acids. V was shortened by 7 bases and J by 7 bases, with 14 bases between the two germline ends. CDR3: CASTPGGGQPQHF. Here the CDR3 DNA reads TGTGCCAGCACCCCCGGGGGGGGCCAGCCCCAGCATTTT.

V is TRBV11-2 and J is TRBJ2-5; 8 nucleotides agree with TRBD2. The V segment lost 4 bases and the J segment 1 base; nucleotides outside the gene matches: 14. The CDR3 totals 18 residues. Germline-derived CDR1 and CDR2 are SGHAT and FQNNGV. DNA of the CDR3: TGTGCCAGCAGCTCCGGCCCGAGCGGGGGCCGACTCCAAGAGACCCAGTACTTC. As protein: CASSSGPSGGRLQETQYF.

This chain connects TRBV7-2 to TRBJ1-5; D is perhaps TRBD1 (5 bases). CDR1 and CDR2 from the germline V gene are SGHTA and FQGNSA. The CDR3 sequence is 16 residues long. Trimming cost V 3 bases and J 6 bases, with 18 bases left between them. The CDR3 bases are TGTGCCAGCAGCTTGAAACCAGGGCCCCCCGGTCAGCCCCAGCATTTT. Its translation: CASSLKPGPPGQPQHF.

The chain links TRBV2 to TRBJ1-6; TRBD1 matches 10 bases. The CDR3 has 19 residues. The germline V gene has CDR1 SNHLY and CDR2 FYNNEI. Trimming at V came to 7 bases and at J to 3 bases, leaving 15 bases not matched to a gene. CDR3 sequence reads: CASNPPGTGVRGYNSPLHF. CDR3 DNA: TGTGCCAGCAACCCTCCGGGGACAGGGGTTAGGGGCTATAATTCACCCCTCCACTTT.

This clone was seen once. The V call is TRBV5-1, the J call TRBJ2-5; D gene uncertain. Per germline, CDR1 SGHRS and CDR2 YFSETQ. CDR3 size: 14 residues. The V end was cut by 0 bases, the J end by 5 bases, with 11 bases between. This CDR3 reads CASSLGESRETQYF. Here the CDR3 DNA reads TGCGCCAGCAGCTTGGGCGAGTCCCGGGAGACCCAGTACTTC.

The rearrangement links TRBV6-4 to TRBJ2-3, with 8 bases fitting TRBD2. The CDR3 is 15 residues long. V was pared by 3 bases and J by 5 bases, with 7 bases of the junction left unmatched. Per germline, CDR1 MRHNA and CDR2 SNTAGT. The CDR3 DNA is TGTGCCAGCAGTGAGATGGCGGGGGGACAAGATACGCAGTATTTT. It encodes CASSEMAGGQDTQYF.

This sequence joins TRBV30 and TRBJ1-4, with D hard to call. Germline lookup yields CDR1 GTSNPN and CDR2 SVGIG (reference sequence). The CDR3 spans 14 residues. Trimming took 2 bases from V and 8 from J, leaving 15 bases between them. Written as DNA, the CDR3 is TGTGCCTGGAGTATCGGGTCGGTGCTCGAAAAACTGTTTTTT. This translates into CAWSIGSVLEKLFF.

V is TRBV11-2 and J is TRBJ2-1; 13 bases match TRBD2. The germline V gene has CDR1 SGHAT and CDR2 FQNNGV. The CDR3 has 17 amino acids. The ends lost 2 bases at V and 7 bases at J; junction bases unmatched: 8. Here the CDR3 DNA reads TGTGCCAGCAGCTTACGGGCCCCGGGACTAGCGGGGAATGAGCAGTTCTTC. Translating it yields CASSLRAPGLAGNEQFF.

The gene calls are TRBV19 and TRBJ2-1; possibly TRBD2 for D (6 bases). V was clipped by 6 bases and J by 5 bases, with 20 bases between them. The germline V gene has CDR1 LNHDA and CDR2 SQIVND (reference sequence). The CDR3 has 16 residues. Written as DNA, the CDR3 is TGTGCCAGTAGGTCAGGTCACGGGGGTAGGGACAATGAGCAGTTCTTC. Protein: CASRSGHGGRDNEQFF. Looking up the rest from reference TRBV19 and TRBJ2-1 gives the full variable domain: DGGITQSPKYLFRKEGQNVTLSCEQNLNHDAMYWYRQDPGQGLRLIYYSQIVNDFQKGDIAEGYSVSREKKESFPLTVTSAQKNPTAFYLCASRSGHGGRDNEQFFGPGTRLTVL.

The rearrangement links TRBV18 to TRBJ1-4; D not certain. The germline V gene encodes CDR1 KGHSH and CDR2 LQKENI. V lost 2 bases, J lost 4 bases, and 5 bases lay in between. The CDR3 has 13 residues. CDR3 in amino acids: CASSPGLNEKLFF. The CDR3 DNA is TGTGCCAGCTCACCAGGGCTTAATGAAAAACTGTTTTTT.

The J gene is TRBJ1-1, the V gene TRBV9, with TRBD1 as a possible D gene (5 bases). V was pared by 3 bases and J by 11 bases, with 17 bases between. This CDR3 contains 13 residues. The germline V gene has CDR1 SGDLS and CDR2 YYNGEE. The CDR3: CASSAERRGRAFF. In DNA form, the CDR3 reads TGTGCCAGCAGCGCTGAGAGGAGGGGACGCGCTTTCTTT.

The genes are TRBV7-2 and TRBJ2-7, with 11 bases aligning to TRBD2. After removal of 2 bases from V and 4 bases from J, the junction contained 4 bases not matched to a gene. This CDR3 comprises 15 residues. Germline V gene lookup returns CDR1 SGHTA and CDR2 FQGNSA. Here the CDR3 reads CASSLWASGGYEQYF. DNA for the CDR3: TGTGCCAGCAGCTTATGGGCTAGCGGGGGGTACGAGCAGTACTTC.